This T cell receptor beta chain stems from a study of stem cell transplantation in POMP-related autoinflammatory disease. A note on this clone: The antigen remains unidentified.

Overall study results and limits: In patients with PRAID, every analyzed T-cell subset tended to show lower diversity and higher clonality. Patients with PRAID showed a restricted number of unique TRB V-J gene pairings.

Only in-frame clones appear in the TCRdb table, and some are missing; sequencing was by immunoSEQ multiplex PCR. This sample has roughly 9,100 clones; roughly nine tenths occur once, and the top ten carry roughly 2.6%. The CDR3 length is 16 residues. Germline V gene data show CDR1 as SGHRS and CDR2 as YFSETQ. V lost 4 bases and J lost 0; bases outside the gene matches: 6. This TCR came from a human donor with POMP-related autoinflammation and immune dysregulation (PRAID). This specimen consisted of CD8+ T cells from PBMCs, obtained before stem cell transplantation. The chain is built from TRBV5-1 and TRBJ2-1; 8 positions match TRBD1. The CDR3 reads CASSARQGSSYNEQFF. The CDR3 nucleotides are TGCGCCAGCAGCGCCAGACAGGGGAGCTCCTACAATGAGCAGTTCTTC.